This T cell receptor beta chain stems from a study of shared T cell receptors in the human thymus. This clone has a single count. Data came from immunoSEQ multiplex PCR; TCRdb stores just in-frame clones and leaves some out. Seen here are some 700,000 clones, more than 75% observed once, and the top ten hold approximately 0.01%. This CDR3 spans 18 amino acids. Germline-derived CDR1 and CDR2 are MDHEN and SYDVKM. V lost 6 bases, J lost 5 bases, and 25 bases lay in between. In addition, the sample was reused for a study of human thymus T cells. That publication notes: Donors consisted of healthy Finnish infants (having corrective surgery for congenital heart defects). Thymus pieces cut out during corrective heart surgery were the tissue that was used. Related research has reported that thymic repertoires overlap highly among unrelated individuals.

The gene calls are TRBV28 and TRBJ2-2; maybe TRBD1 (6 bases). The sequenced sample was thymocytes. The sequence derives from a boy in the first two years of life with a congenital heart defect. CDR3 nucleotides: TGTGCCAGCAGGTCCGGGAACGCGGACAGAGATTATACCGGGGAGCTGTTTTTT. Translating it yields CASRSGNADRDYTGELFF.